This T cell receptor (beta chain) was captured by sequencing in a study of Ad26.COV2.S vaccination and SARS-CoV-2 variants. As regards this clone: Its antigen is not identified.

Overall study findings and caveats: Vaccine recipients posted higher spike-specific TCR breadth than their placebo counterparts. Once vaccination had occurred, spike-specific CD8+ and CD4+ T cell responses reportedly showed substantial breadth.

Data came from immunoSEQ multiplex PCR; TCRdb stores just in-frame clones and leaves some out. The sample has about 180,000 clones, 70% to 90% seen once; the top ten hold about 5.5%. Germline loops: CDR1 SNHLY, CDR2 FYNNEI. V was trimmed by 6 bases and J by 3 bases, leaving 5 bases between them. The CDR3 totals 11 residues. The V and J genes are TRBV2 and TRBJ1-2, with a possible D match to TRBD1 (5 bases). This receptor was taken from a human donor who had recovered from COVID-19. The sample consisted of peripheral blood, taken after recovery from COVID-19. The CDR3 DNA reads TGTGCCAGCAGCAGGGACTATGGCTACACCTTC. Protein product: CASSRDYGYTF.